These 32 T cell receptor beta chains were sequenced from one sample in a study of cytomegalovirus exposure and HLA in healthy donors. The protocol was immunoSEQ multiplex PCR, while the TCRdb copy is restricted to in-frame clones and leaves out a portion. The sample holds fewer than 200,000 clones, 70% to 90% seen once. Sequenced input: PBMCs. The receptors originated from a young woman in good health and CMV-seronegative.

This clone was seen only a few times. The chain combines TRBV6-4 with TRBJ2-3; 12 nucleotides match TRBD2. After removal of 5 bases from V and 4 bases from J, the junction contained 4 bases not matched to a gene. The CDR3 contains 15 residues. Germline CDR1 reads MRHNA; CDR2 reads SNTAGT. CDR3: CASSPSSGRADTQYF. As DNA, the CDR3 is TGTGCCAGCAGTCCATCTAGCGGGAGGGCAGATACGCAGTATTTT.

CDR3 protein: CAISESASGRAWEQFF. CDR3 nucleotides: TGTGCCATCAGTGAGTCGGCCAGCGGGAGGGCCTGGGAGCAGTTCTTC. The rearrangement joins TRBV10-3 to TRBJ2-1; 10 positions match TRBD2. V lost 0 bases and J lost 10; bases outside the gene matches: 9. The CDR3 runs 16 residues. CDR1 and CDR2 (germline): ENHRY, SYGVKD.

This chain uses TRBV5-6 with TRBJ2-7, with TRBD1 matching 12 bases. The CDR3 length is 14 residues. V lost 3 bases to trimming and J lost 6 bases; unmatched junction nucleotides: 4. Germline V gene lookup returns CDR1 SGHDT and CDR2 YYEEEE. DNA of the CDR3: TGTGCCAGCAGCTCGGGACAGGGGGCCATCGAGCAGTACTTC. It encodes CASSSGQGAIEQYF.

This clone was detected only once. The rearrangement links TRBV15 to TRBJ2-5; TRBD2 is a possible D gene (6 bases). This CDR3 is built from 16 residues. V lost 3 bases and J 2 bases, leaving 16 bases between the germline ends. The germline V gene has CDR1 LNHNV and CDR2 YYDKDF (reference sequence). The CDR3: CATSRRTTYSQETQYF. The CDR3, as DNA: TGTGCCACCAGCAGGAGGACTACCTACTCACAAGAGACCCAGTACTTC.

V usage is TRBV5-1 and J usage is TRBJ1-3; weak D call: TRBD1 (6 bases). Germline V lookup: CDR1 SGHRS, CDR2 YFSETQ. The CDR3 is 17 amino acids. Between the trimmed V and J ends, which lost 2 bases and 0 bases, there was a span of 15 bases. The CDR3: CASSFTTGPSSGNTIYF. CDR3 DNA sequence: TGCGCCAGCAGCTTCACCACAGGGCCGAGCTCTGGAAACACCATATATTTT.

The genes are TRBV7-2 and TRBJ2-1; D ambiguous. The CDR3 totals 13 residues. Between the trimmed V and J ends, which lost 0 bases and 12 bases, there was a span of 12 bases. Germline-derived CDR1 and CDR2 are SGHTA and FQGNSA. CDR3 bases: TGTGCCAGCAGCTTAGCGCAGGAACCTTCGCAGTTCTTC. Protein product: CASSLAQEPSQFF.

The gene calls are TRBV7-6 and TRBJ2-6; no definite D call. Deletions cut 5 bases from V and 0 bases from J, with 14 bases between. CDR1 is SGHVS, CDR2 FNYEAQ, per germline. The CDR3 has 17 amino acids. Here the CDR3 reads CASSPTEQFSGANVLTF. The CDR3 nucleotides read TGTGCCAGCAGCCCGACGGAACAGTTCTCTGGGGCCAACGTCCTGACTTTC.

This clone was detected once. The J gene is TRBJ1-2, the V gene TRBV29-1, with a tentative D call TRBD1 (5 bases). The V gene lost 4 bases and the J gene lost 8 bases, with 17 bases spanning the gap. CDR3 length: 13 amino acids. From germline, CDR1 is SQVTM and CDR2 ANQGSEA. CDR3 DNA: TGCAGCGTTGTGGGGGGGAGCGTAAGGGGCTACACCTTC. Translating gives CSVVGGSVRGYTF. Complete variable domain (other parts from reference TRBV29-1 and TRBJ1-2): SAVISQKPSRDICQRGTSLTIQCQVDSQVTMMFWYRQQPGQSLTLIATANQGSEATYESGFVIDKFPISRPNLTFSTLTVSNMSPEDSSIYLCSVVGGSVRGYTFGSGTRLTVV.

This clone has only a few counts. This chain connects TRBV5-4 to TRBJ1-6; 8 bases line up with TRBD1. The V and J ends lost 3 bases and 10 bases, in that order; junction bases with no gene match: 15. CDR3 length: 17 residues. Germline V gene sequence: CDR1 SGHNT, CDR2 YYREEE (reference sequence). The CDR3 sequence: CASSWVSGQGVGSPLHF. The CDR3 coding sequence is TGTGCCAGCAGCTGGGTCTCCGGACAGGGAGTCGGGTCACCCCTCCACTTT.

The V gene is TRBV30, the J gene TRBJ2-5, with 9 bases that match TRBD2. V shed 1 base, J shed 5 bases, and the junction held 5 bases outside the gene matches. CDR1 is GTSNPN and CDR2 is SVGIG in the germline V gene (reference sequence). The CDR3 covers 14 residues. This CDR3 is CAWSGGGARETQYF. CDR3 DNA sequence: TGTGCCTGGAGTGGCGGGGGGGCGAGGGAGACCCAGTACTTC.

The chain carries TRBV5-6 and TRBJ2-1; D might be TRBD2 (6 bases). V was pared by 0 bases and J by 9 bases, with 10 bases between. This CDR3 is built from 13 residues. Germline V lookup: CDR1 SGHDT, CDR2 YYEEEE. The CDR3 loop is CASSLVRLVEQFF. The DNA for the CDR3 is TGTGCCAGCAGCTTGGTTCGACTAGTTGAGCAGTTCTTC. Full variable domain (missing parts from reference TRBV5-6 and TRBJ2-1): DAGVTQSPTHLIKTRGQQVTLRCSPKSGHDTVSWYQQALGQGPQFIFQYYEEEERQRGNFPDRFSGHQFPNYSSELNVNALLLGDSALYLCASSLVRLVEQFFGPGTRLTVL.

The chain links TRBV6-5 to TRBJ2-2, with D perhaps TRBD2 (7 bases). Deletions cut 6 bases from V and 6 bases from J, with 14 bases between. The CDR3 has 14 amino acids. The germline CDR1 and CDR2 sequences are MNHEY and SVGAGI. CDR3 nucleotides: TGTGCCAGCAGCCCCTCCGGGGGGCCCGGGGAGCTGTTTTTT. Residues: CASSPSGGPGELFF.

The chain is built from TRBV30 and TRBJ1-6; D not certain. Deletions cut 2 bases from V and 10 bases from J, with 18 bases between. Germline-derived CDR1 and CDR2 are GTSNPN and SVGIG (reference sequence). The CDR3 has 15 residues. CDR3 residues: CAWSQFELRESPLHF. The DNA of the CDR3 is TGTGCCTGGAGTCAATTCGAGTTACGAGAGTCACCCCTCCACTTT.

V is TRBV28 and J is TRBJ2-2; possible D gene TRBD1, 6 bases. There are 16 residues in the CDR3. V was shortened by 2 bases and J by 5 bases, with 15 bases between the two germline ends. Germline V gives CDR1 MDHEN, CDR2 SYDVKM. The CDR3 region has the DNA TGTGCCAGCAGTTTAACAGGGCGAAGGGGGACCGGGGAGCTGTTTTTT. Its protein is CASSLTGRRGTGELFF.

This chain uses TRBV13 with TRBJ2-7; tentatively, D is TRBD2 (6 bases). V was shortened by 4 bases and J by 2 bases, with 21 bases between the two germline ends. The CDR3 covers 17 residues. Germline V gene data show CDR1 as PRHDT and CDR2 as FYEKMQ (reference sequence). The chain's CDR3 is CASSYYRDSQTPYEQYF. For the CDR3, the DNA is TGTGCCAGCAGCTACTACCGGGACTCCCAGACACCCTACGAGCAGTACTTC. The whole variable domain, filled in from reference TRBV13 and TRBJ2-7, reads AAGVIQSPRHLIKEKRETATLKCYPIPRHDTVYWYQQGPGQDPQFLISFYEKMQSDKGSIPDRFSAQQFSDYHSELNMSSLELGDSALYFCASSYYRDSQTPYEQYFGPGTRLTVT.

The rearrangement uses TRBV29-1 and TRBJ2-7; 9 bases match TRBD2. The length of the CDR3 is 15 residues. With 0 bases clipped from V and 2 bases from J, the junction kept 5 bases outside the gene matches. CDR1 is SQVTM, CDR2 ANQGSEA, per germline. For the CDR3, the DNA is TGCAGCGTTGAAGATAGAGCTAGCGGGACCTACGAGCAGTACTTC. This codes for CSVEDRASGTYEQYF.

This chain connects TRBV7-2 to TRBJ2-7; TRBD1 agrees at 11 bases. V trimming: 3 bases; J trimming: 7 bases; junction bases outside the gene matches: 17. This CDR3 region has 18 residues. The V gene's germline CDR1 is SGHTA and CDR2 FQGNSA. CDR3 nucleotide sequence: TGTGCCAGCAGCTTGCTCTTCCGCGGACAGGGGGCAAGAGGGGAGCAGTACTTC. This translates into CASSLLFRGQGARGEQYF.

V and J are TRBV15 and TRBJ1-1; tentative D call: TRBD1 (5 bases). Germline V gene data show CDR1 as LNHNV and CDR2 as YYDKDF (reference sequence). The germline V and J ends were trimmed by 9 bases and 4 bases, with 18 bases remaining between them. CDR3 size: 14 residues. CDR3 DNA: TGTGCCACGACCCCTCAGCAGGGAGGCACTGAAGCTTTCTTT. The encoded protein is CATTPQQGGTEAFF.

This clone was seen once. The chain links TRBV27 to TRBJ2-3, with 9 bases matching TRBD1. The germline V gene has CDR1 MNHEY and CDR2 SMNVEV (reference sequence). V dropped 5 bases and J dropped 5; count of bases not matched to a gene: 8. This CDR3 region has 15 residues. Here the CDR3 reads CASSRSGTGRDTQYF. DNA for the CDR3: TGTGCCAGCAGTCGATCCGGGACAGGGAGAGATACGCAGTATTTT.

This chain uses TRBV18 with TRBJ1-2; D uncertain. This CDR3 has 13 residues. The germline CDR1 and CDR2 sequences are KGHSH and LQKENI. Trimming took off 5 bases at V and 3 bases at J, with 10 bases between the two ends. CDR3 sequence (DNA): TGTGCCAGCTCATCAGGAGGTGACTATGGCTACACCTTC. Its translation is CASSSGGDYGYTF.

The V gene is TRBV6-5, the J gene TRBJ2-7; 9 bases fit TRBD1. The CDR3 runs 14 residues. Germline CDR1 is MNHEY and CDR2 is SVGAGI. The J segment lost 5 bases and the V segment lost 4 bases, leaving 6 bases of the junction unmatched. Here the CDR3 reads CASSFNRQGDEQYF. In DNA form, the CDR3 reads TGTGCCAGCAGTTTCAACCGACAGGGGGACGAGCAGTACTTC.

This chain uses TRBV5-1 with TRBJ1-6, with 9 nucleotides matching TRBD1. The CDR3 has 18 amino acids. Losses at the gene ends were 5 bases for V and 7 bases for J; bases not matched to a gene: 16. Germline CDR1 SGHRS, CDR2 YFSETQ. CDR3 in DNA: TGCGCCAGCAGTTCGGGCGAGGGGACAGGGACTCGGAATTCACCCCTCCACTTT. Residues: CASSSGEGTGTRNSPLHF.

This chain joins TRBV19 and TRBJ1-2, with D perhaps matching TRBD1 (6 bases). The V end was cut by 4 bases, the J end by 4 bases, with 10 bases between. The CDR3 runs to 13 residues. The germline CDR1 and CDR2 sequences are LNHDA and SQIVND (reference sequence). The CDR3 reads CASSTQGIYGYTF. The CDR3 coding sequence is TGTGCCAGTAGTACACAGGGTATCTATGGCTACACCTTC.

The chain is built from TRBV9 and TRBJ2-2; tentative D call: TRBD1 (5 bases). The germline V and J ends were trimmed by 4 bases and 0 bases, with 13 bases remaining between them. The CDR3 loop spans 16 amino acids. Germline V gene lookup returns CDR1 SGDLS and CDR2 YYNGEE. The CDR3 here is CASSFNRNSNTGELFF. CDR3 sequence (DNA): TGTGCCAGCAGCTTTAACAGGAACTCGAACACCGGGGAGCTGTTTTTT.

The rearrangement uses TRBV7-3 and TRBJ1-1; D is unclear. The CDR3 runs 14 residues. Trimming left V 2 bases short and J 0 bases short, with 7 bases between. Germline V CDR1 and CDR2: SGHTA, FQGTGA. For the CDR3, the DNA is TGTGCCAGCAGCTTAGACGGGGTGAACACTGAAGCTTTCTTT. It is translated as CASSLDGVNTEAFF.

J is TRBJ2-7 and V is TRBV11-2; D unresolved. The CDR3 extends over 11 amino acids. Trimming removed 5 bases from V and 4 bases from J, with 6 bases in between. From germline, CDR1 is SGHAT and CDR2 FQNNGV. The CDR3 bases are TGTGCCAGCAGCCGTCTTTACGAGCAGTACTTC. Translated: CASSRLYEQYF.

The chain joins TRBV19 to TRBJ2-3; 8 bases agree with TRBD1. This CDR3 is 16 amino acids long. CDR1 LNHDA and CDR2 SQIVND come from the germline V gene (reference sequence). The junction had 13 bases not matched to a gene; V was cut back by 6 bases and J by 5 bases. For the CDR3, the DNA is TGTGCCAGTAGAAGTAAGGACAGGGAAGAAGAAGATACGCAGTATTTT. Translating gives CASRSKDREEEDTQYF.

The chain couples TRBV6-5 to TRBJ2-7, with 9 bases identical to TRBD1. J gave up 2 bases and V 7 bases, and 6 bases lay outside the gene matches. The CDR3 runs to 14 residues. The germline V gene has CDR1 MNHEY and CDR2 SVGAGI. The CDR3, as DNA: TGTGCCAGCACCGCGAGGGACAGGGCCTACGAGCAGTACTTC. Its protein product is CASTARDRAYEQYF.

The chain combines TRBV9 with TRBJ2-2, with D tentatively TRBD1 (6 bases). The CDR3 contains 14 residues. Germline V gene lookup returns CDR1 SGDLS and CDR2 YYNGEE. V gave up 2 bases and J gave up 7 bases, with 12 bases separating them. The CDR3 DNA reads TGTGCCAGCAGCGTCAGGGGTGTAGGCGGGGAGCTGTTTTTT. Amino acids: CASSVRGVGGELFF.

The CDR3 spells CASSGGDRESETQYF. The CDR3 nucleotides are TGTGCCAGCAGCGGCGGGGACAGGGAATCAGAGACCCAGTACTTC. V is TRBV9 and J is TRBJ2-5; 9 nucleotides match TRBD1. This CDR3 has 15 residues. Unmatched junction bases numbered 7, after V lost 3 bases and J lost 4 bases. In germline, CDR1 is SGDLS, CDR2 YYNGEE.

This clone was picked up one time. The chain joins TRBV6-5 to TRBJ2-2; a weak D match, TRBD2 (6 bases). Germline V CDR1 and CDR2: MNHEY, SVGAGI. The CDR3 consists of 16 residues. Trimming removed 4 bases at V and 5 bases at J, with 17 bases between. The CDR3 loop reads CASSFSGTGRTGELFF. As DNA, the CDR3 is TGTGCCAGCAGTTTCTCCGGGACGGGGAGGACCGGGGAGCTGTTTTTT.

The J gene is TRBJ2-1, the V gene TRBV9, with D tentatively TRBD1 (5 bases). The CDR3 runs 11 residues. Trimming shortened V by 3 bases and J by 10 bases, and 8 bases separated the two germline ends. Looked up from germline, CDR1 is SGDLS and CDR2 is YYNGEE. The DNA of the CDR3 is TGTGCCAGCAGCGCGACAGCAGAGCAGTTCTTC. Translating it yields CASSATAEQFF.